Listed here are 31 T cell receptor beta chains from one sample, sequenced in a study of T cell repertoires in cytomegalovirus infection. No antigens are known for them. TCRdb recomputed calls from the reads with MiXCR, one row per CDR3 protein. The profile shows hundreds of thousands of distinct CDR3 sequences, around a third of them singletons. The input for sequencing was cultured CD8+ T cells from PBMCs, taken from culture after CMV antigen stimulation. All receptors come from a human donor in good health (CMV status not recorded). Some clones in this sample may be carry-over from other donors' samples.

The chain carries TRBV7-8 and TRBJ2-7, with D hard to call. V gave up 3 bases and J gave up 5 bases, with 11 bases separating them. There are 13 residues in the CDR3. Germline V CDR1 and CDR2: SGHVS, FQNEAQ. The CDR3 nucleotides read TGTGCCAGCAGCTTCCCTGGCGCGGACGAGCAGTACGTC. Amino acids: CASSFPGADEQYV.

This chain connects TRBV27 to TRBJ2-3; a weak D match, TRBD2 (6 bases). Germline V gene sequence: CDR1 MNHEY, CDR2 SMNVEV (reference sequence). The CDR3 loop spans 15 amino acids. Deletions cut 3 bases from V and 0 bases from J, with 10 bases between. CDR3 in amino acids: CASSFVGGSTDTQYF. The CDR3 nucleotides read TGTGCCAGCAGTTTTGTGGGGGGAAGCACAGATACGCAGTATTTT.

With respect to this clonotype: At one of its ends the junction is not consistent with the germline gene, which may arise from a read error. The chain combines TRBV4-1 with TRBJ2-4; the D is unclear. CDR3 length: 15 residues. Germline CDR1 is MGHRA and CDR2 is YSYEKL. CDR3 DNA: TGCGCCAACAGCTACGACCTCGAGCTCAAAAACATTCAGTACTTC. Its translation: CANSYDLELKNIQYF.

In its sample, this clonotype was seen a few times. The chain uses TRBV27 and TRBJ2-1; the D gene is possibly TRBD2 (6 bases). The CDR3 totals 15 residues. The germline gives CDR1 MNHEY, CDR2 SMNVEV (reference sequence). V lost 5 bases, J lost 2 bases, and 13 bases lay in between. This CDR3 reads CASSQSSAPYNEQFF. CDR3 nucleotide sequence: TGTGCCAGCAGTCAGTCTAGCGCACCCTACAATGAGCAGTTCTTC.

The chain links TRBV14 to TRBJ2-5; D is perhaps TRBD2 (5 bases). V dropped 1 base and J dropped 2 bases, with 8 bases sitting between them. Per germline, CDR1 SGHDN and CDR2 FVKESK. The CDR3 covers 14 residues. The CDR3 DNA follows: TGTGCCAGCAGCCAAGTCGGGGTGCAAGAGACCCAGTACTTC. Translating it yields CASSQVGVQETQYF.

This clonotype has only a few counts. The chain joins TRBV6-5 to TRBJ2-1; D is unresolved. CDR1 MNHEY and CDR2 SVGAGI come from the germline V gene. This CDR3 comprises 15 residues. Trimming stripped 2 bases from V and 0 bases from J, with 8 bases between. The CDR3 bases are TGTGCCAGCAGTTACCACGGAACCTCCTACAATGAGCAGTTCTTC. Its protein is CASSYHGTSYNEQFF.

The chain couples TRBV11-2 to TRBJ1-2; weak D call: TRBD1 (5 bases). The CDR3 is 14 amino acids. Per the germline V gene, CDR1 is SGHAT and CDR2 is FQNNGV. V was trimmed by 4 bases and J by 7 bases, leaving 16 bases between them. The CDR3 loop is CASSSTGTAVGYTF. The CDR3 coding sequence is TGTGCCAGCAGCTCAACCGGGACCGCGGTTGGCTACACCTTC.

This clonotype has more than one count but fewer than ten. The V and J genes are TRBV10-3 and TRBJ2-7, with a possible D match to TRBD1 (5 bases). Trimming took 2 bases from V and 4 from J, leaving 9 bases between them. Per germline, CDR1 ENHRY and CDR2 SYGVKD. The CDR3 has 13 amino acids. The CDR3 region is CAISEDKGYEQYV. The CDR3 DNA reads TGTGCCATCAGTGAGGACAAGGGGTACGAGCAGTACGTC.

Concerning this clonotype: A read error is possible here, since a much larger clone lies one base away. The chain uses TRBV7-2 and TRBJ1-2; 10 nucleotides match TRBD1. The CDR3 is 16 residues long. The germline V gene has CDR1 SGHTA and CDR2 FQGNSA. The CDR3 DNA sequence: TGTGCCAGCAGCTTAGAAGTGACAGGGGGCGATGATGGCTACATCTTC. Its protein product is CASSLEVTGGDDGYIF.

The J gene is TRBJ1-1, the V gene TRBV9, with unresolved D. V dropped 6 bases and J dropped 1 base, with 16 bases sitting between them. The CDR3 is 15 amino acids. Per germline, CDR1 SGDLS and CDR2 YYNGEE. This CDR3 reads CASKKSGDTNTEAFF. The CDR3, as DNA: TGTGCCAGCAAGAAATCCGGGGATACGAACACTGAAGCTTTCTTT.

J is TRBJ1-1 and V is TRBV20-1, with no clear D. Between the trimmed V and J ends, which lost 8 bases and 6 bases, there was a span of 7 bases. Germline V lookup: CDR1 DFQATT, CDR2 SNEGSKA (reference sequence). The CDR3 is made up of 9 amino acids. CDR3 coding DNA: TGCAGTTCCCGGGCTGAAGCTTTCTTT. It translates to CSSRAEAFF.

The rearrangement links TRBV14 to TRBJ1-2; unclear D gene. There are 16 residues in the CDR3. Trimming cost V 0 bases and J 4 bases, with 15 bases left between them. In germline, CDR1 is SGHDN, CDR2 FVKESK. CDR3 coding DNA: TGTGCCAGCAGCCAAGATCAGAGAGGCAGCGTCTATGGCTACACCTTC. Residues: CASSQDQRGSVYGYTF.

This chain links TRBV9 with TRBJ2-5, with D possibly matching TRBD1 (6 bases). Looked up from germline, CDR1 is SGDLS and CDR2 is YYNGEE. V was trimmed by 0 bases and J by 1 base, leaving 7 bases between them. This CDR3 comprises 14 residues. CDR3 region: CASSVGTVQETQYF. The CDR3 region has the DNA TGTGCCAGCAGCGTAGGGACAGTCCAAGAGACCCAGTACTTC.

This chain links TRBV7-9 with TRBJ2-7; D might be TRBD1 (6 bases). There are 14 residues in the CDR3. Trimming cost V 6 bases and J 0 bases, with 12 bases left between them. Germline CDR1 and CDR2: SEHNR and FQNEAQ (reference sequence). The CDR3 nucleotides are TGTGCCAGCAGAACCACAGGGAACTCCTACGAGCAGTACTTC. Protein: CASRTTGNSYEQYF.

Ten or more counts support this clonotype. This chain joins TRBV7-2 and TRBJ1-3; 8 bases fit TRBD1. Germline V gene sequence: CDR1 SGHTA, CDR2 FQGNSA. Losses at the gene ends were 5 bases for V and 2 bases for J; bases not matched to a gene: 11. This CDR3 comprises 17 residues. The CDR3 loop is CASSPGQGRVPGNTIYF. The CDR3 DNA reads as TGTGCCAGCAGCCCCGGACAGGGAAGGGTGCCTGGAAACACCATATATTTT.

This clonotype was detected only a few times. The chain couples TRBV24-1 to TRBJ2-3; D call uncertain. Deletions cut 0 bases from V and 5 bases from J, with 8 bases between. This CDR3 contains 14 residues. Germline CDR1 and CDR2: KGHDR and SFDVKD. The CDR3 here is CATSDLQEIDTQYF. For the CDR3, the DNA is TGTGCCACCAGTGATTTGCAGGAGATAGATACGCAGTATTTT.

The CDR3 coding sequence is TGTGCCACCAGTGGACTAGCGGGGACCACAGATACGCAGTATTTT. Translation: CATSGLAGTTDTQYF. This sequence joins TRBV15 and TRBJ2-3; 12 bases fit TRBD2. Germline lookup yields CDR1 LNHNV and CDR2 YYDKDF (reference sequence). CDR3 length: 15 amino acids. J was trimmed by 2 bases and V by 6 bases; bases with no gene match: 3.

This clonotype has more than one count but fewer than ten. The chain is built from TRBV7-6 and TRBJ1-3; D unclear. The germline gives CDR1 SGHVS, CDR2 FNYEAQ. The CDR3 has 11 amino acids. V lost 10 bases to trimming and J lost 7 bases, with 11 bases between them. The CDR3 DNA follows: TGTGCCACAGAAGAGCGGAACACCATATATTTT. Encoded protein: CATEERNTIYF.

This clonotype was found many times. The chain combines TRBV19 with TRBJ1-5; no firm D call. Germline lookup yields CDR1 LNHDA and CDR2 SQIVND (reference sequence). The germline V and J ends were trimmed by 5 bases and 0 bases, with 2 bases remaining between them. The CDR3 loop spans 12 amino acids. The CDR3 DNA is TGTGCCAGTAGTCCTAGCAATCAGCCCCAGCATTTT. Translating it yields CASSPSNQPQHF.

The rearrangement links TRBV7-2 to TRBJ1-1, with TRBD1 identical over 10 bases. Germline V gene sequence: CDR1 SGHTA, CDR2 FQGNSA. This CDR3 has 12 amino acids. V trimming: 7 bases; J trimming: 13 bases; junction bases outside the gene matches: 9. The CDR3 protein is CASMTGGGGGFF. CDR3 nucleotides: TGTGCCAGCATGACAGGGGGCGGAGGTGGTTTCTTT.

The rearrangement joins TRBV5-4 to TRBJ2-2; D might be TRBD2 (5 bases). The CDR3 spans 16 residues. Germline V gene data show CDR1 as SGHNT and CDR2 as YYREEE (reference sequence). V was shortened by 5 bases and J by 0 bases, with 14 bases between the two germline ends. The CDR3 loop is CASSLGGPPNTGELFF. The CDR3 nucleotides are TGTGCCAGCAGTTTAGGAGGACCCCCGAACACCGGGGAGCTGTTTTTT.

V usage is TRBV6-2 or TRBV6-3 and J usage is TRBJ2-3; possibly TRBD1 or TRBD2 for D (6 bases each). V dropped 3 bases and J dropped 1 base, with 11 bases sitting between them. The CDR3 spans 15 residues. Germline V gene data show CDR1 as MNHEY and CDR2 as SVGEGT. CDR3 nucleotides: TGTGCCAGCAGTTATTGGGGGGCACGCACAGATACGCAGTATTTT. As protein: CASSYWGARTDTQYF.

This clonotype has a handful of counts. V and J are TRBV29-1 and TRBJ2-1; no clear D. Germline CDR1 reads SQVTM; CDR2 reads ANQGSEA. The ends were cut back, 8 bases at V and 0 bases at J, with 23 bases in the middle. This CDR3 spans 17 amino acids. CDR3 loop: CSMYVVVAASSYNEQFF. The CDR3 DNA is TGCAGCATGTATGTGGTTGTAGCAGCCAGCTCCTACAATGAGCAGTTCTTC.

The DNA for the CDR3 is TGTGCCAGCAGCTTCAACTCTAAGTTACATGGCTACACCTTC. Translating it yields CASSFNSKLHGYTF. The V and J genes are TRBV7-6 and TRBJ1-2; D not certain. This CDR3 has 14 residues. Germline V CDR1 and CDR2: SGHVS, FNYEAQ. The germline V and J ends were trimmed by 3 bases and 6 bases, with 14 bases remaining between them.

This clonotype turned up a few times. The chain combines TRBV28 with TRBJ2-3, with 7 bases aligning to TRBD2. V gave up 2 bases and J gave up 1 base; unmatched junction bases: 9. Germline V gene data show CDR1 as MDHEN and CDR2 as SYDVKM. The CDR3 loop spans 17 amino acids. For the CDR3, the DNA is TGTGCCAGCAGTTTACCGGCTAGCGGAGACCGCACAGATACGCAGTATTTT. This translates into CASSLPASGDRTDTQYF. Based on the CDR3 plus reference TRBV28 and TRBJ2-3, the full variable domain is DVKVTQSSRYLVKRTGEKVFLECVQDMDHENMFWYRQDPGLGLRLIYFSYDVKMKEKGDIPEGYSVSREKKERFSLILESASTNQTSMYLCASSLPASGDRTDTQYFGPGTRLTVL.

This clonotype was detected only a few times. This chain connects TRBV19 to TRBJ1-5, with no clear D. V dropped 7 bases and J dropped 9 bases, with 16 bases sitting between them. The CDR3 consists of 13 residues. Germline assignment: CDR1 LNHDA and CDR2 SQIVND (reference sequence). The CDR3 region is CASTPNVGLPQHF. Here the CDR3 DNA reads TGTGCCAGTACCCCCAACGTGGGTCTGCCCCAGCATTTT.

The rearrangement links TRBV13 to TRBJ1-3; the D gene is possibly TRBD1 (6 bases). The CDR3 consists of 14 residues. The germline V gene has CDR1 PRHDT and CDR2 FYEKMQ (reference sequence). V was trimmed by 8 bases and J by 0 bases, leaving 11 bases between them. The DNA of the CDR3 is TGTGCCAGCGCACAGGGCAGCTCTGGAAACACCATATATTTT. The encoded protein is CASAQGSSGNTIYF. The full variable domain, its missing parts supplied by reference TRBV13 and TRBJ1-3, is AAGVIQSPRHLIKEKRETATLKCYPIPRHDTVYWYQQGPGQDPQFLISFYEKMQSDKGSIPDRFSAQQFSDYHSELNMSSLELGDSALYFCASAQGSSGNTIYFGEGSWLTVV.

The chain uses TRBV28 and TRBJ1-2; D is possibly TRBD1 (5 bases). Deletions cut 6 bases from V and 6 bases from J, with 26 bases between. CDR3 length: 17 residues. Germline CDR1 MDHEN, CDR2 SYDVKM. The CDR3: CASRKRPRDHGKDGYTF. CDR3 coding DNA: TGTGCCAGCAGAAAAAGGCCCCGGGACCATGGAAAAGATGGCTACACCTTC.

The chain is built from TRBV7-2 and TRBJ1-3; D gene ambiguous. V was cut by 1 base and J by 0 bases, with 7 bases left in between. The CDR3 runs to 15 residues. The germline gives CDR1 SGHTA, CDR2 FQGNSA. CDR3 in DNA: TGTGCCAGCAGCTTAGACGTAAACTCTGGAAACACCATATATTTT. Translation gives CASSLDVNSGNTIYF. Combining the CDR3 with reference TRBV7-2 and TRBJ1-3 gives the whole variable domain GAGVSQSPSNKVTEKGKDVELRCDPISGHTALYWYRQSLGQGLEFLIYFQGNSAPDKSGLPSDRFSAERTGGSVSTLTIQRTQQEDSAVYLCASSLDVNSGNTIYFGEGSWLTVV.

The sample holds a few counts of this clonotype. The J gene is TRBJ2-2, the V gene TRBV6-2 or TRBV6-3; unclear D gene. Per the germline V gene, CDR1 is MNHEY and CDR2 is SVGEGT. The CDR3 sequence is 13 residues long. V dropped 6 bases and J dropped 4 bases, with 9 bases sitting between them. The CDR3 DNA is TGTGCCAGCAGCAGGACGTCCACCGGGGAGCTGTTTTTT. Translating it yields CASSRTSTGELFF.

The chain combines TRBV20-1 with TRBJ1-2; D ambiguous. CDR3 length: 14 residues. V was pared by 0 bases and J by 1 base, with 9 bases between. Germline V gene sequence: CDR1 DFQATT, CDR2 SNEGSKA (reference sequence). The CDR3 bases are TGCAGTGCTAGAGATGGATACCTTAACTATGGCTACACCTTC. This encodes CSARDGYLNYGYTF.